The clone carrying this T cell receptor beta chain came up many times. Its antigen is undetermined. The data were taken from a study of identical twins. Study-wide points: Sharing of beta out-of-frame sequences by twins showed a weaker excess. Zero-insertion analyses could be partly confounded by invariant MAIT and iNKT cells. Clonotypes of the beta chain that were abundant in cord blood carried fewer insertions (memory repertoires showed none).

Trimming took 0 bases from V and 4 from J; bases not matched to a gene: 8. The CDR3 extends over 16 amino acids. Germline V CDR1 and CDR2: DFQATT, SNEGSKA (reference sequence). Unique molecular identifiers were present on the cDNA, and a universal primer site came from template switching. MiXCR, applied by TCRdb to the 5' RACE reads, yields one record per CDR3 protein. The sample holds approximately 600,000 distinct CDR3 sequences, approximately 10% seen once. This sample was shared with a second study, whose subject was yellow fever vaccine responses in identical twins.

The sequencing sample was made of PBMCs. This sequence joins TRBV20-1 and TRBJ2-1, with TRBD2 identical over 8 bases. The source of this sequence is a young woman in good health. Here the CDR3 reads CSARDVAGGSYNEQFF. CDR3 sequence (DNA): TGCAGTGCTAGAGATGTGGCGGGGGGCTCTTACAATGAGCAGTTCTTC.